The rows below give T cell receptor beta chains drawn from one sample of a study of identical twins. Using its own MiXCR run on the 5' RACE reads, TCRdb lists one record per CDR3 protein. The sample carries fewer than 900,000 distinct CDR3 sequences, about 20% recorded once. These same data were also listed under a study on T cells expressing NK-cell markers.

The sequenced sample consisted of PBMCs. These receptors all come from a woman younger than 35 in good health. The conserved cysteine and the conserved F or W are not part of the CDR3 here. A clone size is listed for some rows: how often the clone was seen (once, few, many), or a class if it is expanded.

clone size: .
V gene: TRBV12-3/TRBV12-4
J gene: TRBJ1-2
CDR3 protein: ASSSFFQGTGATSHGYT

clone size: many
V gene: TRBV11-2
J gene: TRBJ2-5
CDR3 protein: ASRIRAGETQY

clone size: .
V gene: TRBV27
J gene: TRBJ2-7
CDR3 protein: AIAPGQGYEQY

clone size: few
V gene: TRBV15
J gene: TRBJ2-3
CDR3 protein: ATSFQIGGGGGTDTQY

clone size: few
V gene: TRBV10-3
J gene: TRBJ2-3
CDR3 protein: AIGPGLAGNTQY

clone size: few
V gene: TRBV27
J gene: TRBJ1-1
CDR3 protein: ASRPRNRATEAF

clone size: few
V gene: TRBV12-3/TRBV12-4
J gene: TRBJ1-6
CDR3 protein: ASTQRQGGSPLH

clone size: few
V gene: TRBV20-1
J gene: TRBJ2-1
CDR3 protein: SASKREQF

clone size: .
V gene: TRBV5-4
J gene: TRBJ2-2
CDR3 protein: ASSSRDRGPGELF

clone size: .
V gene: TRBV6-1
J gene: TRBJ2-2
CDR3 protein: ASSQPGQGVTGELF

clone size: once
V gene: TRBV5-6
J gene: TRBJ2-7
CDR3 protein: ASIGLGESYEQY

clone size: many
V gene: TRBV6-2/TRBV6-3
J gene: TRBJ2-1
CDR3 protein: ASRGEDPYNEQF

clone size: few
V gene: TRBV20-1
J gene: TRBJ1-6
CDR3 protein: SASVQLDGPLH

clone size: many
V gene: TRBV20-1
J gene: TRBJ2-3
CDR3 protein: SARANTGGGRTDTQY

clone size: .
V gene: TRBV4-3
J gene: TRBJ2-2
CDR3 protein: ASSQERPAMGPVAGELF

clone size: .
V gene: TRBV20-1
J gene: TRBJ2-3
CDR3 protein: SASGGGPDTQY

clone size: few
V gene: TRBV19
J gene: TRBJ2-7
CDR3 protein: ASSTSLYSYEQY

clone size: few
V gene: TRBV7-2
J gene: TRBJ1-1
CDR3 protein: ASTLSRANTEAF

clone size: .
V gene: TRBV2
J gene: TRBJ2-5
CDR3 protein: ASSASRDIQETQY

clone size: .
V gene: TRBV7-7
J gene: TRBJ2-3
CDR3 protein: ASSLYLGDTQY

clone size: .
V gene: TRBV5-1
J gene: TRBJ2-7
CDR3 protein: ASSFGGGNYEQY

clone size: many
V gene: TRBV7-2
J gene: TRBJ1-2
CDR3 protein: ASSFEVRGGTGYT

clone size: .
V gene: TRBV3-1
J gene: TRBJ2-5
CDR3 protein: ASSQDVSGAPEETQY

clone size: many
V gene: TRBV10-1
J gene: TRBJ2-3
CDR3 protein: ASSPGVPDTQY

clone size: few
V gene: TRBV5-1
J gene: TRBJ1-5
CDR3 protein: ASSLRVGDQPQH

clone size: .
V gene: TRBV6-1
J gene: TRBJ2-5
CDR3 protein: ASRPLGLPQETQY

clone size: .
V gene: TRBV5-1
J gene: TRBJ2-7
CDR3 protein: ASSWTGTASYEQY

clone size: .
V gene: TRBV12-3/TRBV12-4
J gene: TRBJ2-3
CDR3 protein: ASTPQSGRISDTQY

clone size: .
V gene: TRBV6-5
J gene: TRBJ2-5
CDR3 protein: ASSYPASGRALGETQY

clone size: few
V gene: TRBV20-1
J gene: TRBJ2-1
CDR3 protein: SAIRDRYNEQF

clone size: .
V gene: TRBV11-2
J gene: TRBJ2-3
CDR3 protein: ASSLDLGGSTDTQY

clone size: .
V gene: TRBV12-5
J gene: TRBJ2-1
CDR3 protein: ATTIGLAGGPGGDEQF

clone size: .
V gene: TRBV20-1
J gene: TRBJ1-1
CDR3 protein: SAQQGNTEAF

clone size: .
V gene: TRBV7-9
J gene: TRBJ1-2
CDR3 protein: ASSHWVQGYT

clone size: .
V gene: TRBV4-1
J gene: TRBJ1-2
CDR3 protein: ASSPGTLRYGYT

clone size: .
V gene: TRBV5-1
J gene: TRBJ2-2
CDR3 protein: ASSFDRNGELF

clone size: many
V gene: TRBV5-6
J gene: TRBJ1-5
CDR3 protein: ASSFGFQPQH

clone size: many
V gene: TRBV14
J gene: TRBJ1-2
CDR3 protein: ASSQGGGYGYT

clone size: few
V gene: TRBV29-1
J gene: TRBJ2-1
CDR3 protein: SVHLPRGEQF

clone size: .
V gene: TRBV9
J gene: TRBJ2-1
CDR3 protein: ASSVAIIAGGYNEQF

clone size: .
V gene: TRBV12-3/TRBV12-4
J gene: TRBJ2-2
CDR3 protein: ASSRRTVTGTGELF

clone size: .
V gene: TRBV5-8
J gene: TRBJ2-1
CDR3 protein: ASSRPGREQF

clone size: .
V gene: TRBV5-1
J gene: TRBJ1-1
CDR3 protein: ASSLVGVGTEAF

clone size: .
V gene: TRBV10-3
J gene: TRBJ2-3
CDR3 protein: AISESQGRGTDTQY

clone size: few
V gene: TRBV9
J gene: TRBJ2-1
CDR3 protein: ASSLGQRGYNEQF

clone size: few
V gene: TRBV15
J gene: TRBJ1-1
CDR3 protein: ATSTYTEAF

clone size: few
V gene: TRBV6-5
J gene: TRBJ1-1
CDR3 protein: ASSYSTGATLEAF

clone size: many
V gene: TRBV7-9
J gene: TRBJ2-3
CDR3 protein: ASSLVVTSGSEDTQY

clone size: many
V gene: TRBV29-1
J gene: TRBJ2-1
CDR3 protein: SVPAGDPGNEQF

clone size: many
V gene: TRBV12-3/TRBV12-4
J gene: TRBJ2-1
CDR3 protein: ASRRGGPINEQF

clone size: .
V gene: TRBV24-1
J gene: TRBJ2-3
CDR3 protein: ATRASGSDTQY